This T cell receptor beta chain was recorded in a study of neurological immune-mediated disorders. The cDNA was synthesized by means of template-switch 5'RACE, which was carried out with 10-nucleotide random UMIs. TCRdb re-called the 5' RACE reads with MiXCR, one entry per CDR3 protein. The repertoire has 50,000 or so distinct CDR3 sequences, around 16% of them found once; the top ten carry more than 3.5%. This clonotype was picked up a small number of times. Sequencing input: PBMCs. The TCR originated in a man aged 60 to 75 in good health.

The CDR3 region is CSARGDYQETQYF. Written as DNA, the CDR3 is TGCAGTGCTAGAGGCGACTATCAAGAGACCCAGTACTTC. The gene calls are TRBV20-1 and TRBJ2-5; maybe TRBD2 (5 bases). Per germline, CDR1 DFQATT and CDR2 SNEGSKA (reference sequence). Trimming took off 1 base at V and 2 bases at J, with 8 bases between the two ends. The CDR3 runs 13 residues.